This is a list of T cell receptor beta chains from one sample in a study of shared clonotypes between healthy human individuals. Here immunoSEQ multiplex PCR was the method, and the copy in TCRdb shows in-frame clones only, minus some. The table lists over 2 million clones, approximately 94% of them singletons. The sequenced material came from naive CD8+ T cells sorted from blood. The source of these receptors is a man between 18 and 35 years old in good health. The CDR3 runs from the conserved cysteine through the conserved F or W. Fields, in order: V gene, J gene, clone size, D gene, CDR3 protein, CDR3 DNA. A D gene is named only where the DNA matches it firmly. Rows give clone size only sometimes, using once, few, many, or a class for an expanded clone.

TRBV9,TRBJ2-2,.,.,CASSARTMGTGELFF,TGTGCCAGCAGCGCTAGGACCATGGGAACCGGGGAGCTGTTTTTT
TRBV27,TRBJ1-5,.,.,CASSLSVPGGPRPQHF,TGTGCCAGCAGTTTATCGGTCCCCGGGGGGCCCCGGCCCCAGCATTTT
TRBV5-4,TRBJ2-7,.,TRBD1,CASSGRGLKTYEQYF,TGTGCCAGCAGCGGCAGGGGGCTAAAAACCTACGAGCAGTACTTC
TRBV29-1,TRBJ1-1,.,.,CSVGNLGMADTEAFF,TGCAGCGTTGGTAACCTGGGCATGGCGGACACTGAAGCTTTCTTT
TRBV27,TRBJ2-1,.,.,CASSLLEPGGPYIEQFF,TGTGCCAGCAGTTTATTAGAGCCTGGAGGGCCCTACATTGAGCAGTTCTTC
TRBV5-8,TRBJ1-3,.,.,CASSWGGTGNTIYF,TGTGCCAGCAGTTGGGGGGGAACTGGAAACACCATATATTTT
TRBV5-3,TRBJ1-2,.,TRBD1,CARSPRGRPLRTVNYGYTF,TGTGCCAGAAGCCCCAGGGGGAGGCCTCTGAGGACGGTGAACTATGGCTACACCTTC
TRBV7-8,TRBJ1-2,.,.,CATVDGFDGYTF,TGTGCCACCGTCGACGGTTTCGATGGCTACACCTTC
TRBV19,TRBJ2-3,.,.,CASSIDLEFYTDTQYF,TGTGCCAGTAGTATAGATCTAGAGTTTTACACAGATACGCAGTATTTT
TRBV11-2,TRBJ2-2,.,TRBD2,CASSLGGLAGAGGELFF,TGTGCCAGCAGCTTAGGGGGACTAGCGGGAGCTGGCGGGGAGCTGTTTTTT
TRBV29-1,TRBJ1-2,.,.,CSVEEVAGTTNYGYTF,TGCAGCGTTGAAGAGGTTGCAGGCACTACCAACTATGGCTACACCTTC
TRBV19,TRBJ2-7,.,TRBD1,CASSRPGQGEYEQYF,TGTGCCAGTAGTCGTCCGGGACAGGGGGAATACGAGCAGTACTTC
TRBV25-1,TRBJ2-7,.,.,CASSVNNGAEQYF,TGTGCCAGCAGTGTTAACAATGGCGCCGAGCAGTACTTC
TRBV9,TRBJ2-3,.,.,CASSTRDGGDTQYF,TGTGCCAGCAGCACGAGGGACGGGGGAGATACGCAGTATTTT
TRBV11-2,TRBJ1-4,.,.,CASSSVGAGYEKLFF,TGTGCCAGCAGCTCCGTAGGGGCAGGTTATGAAAAACTGTTTTTT
TRBV7-3,TRBJ2-7,.,TRBD1,CASLAGGLYEQYF,TGTGCCAGCCTGGCAGGGGGCCTCTACGAGCAGTACTTC
TRBV30,TRBJ1-2,.,.,CAWDRVLYGYTF,TGTGCCTGGGACCGAGTTCTCTATGGCTACACCTTC
TRBV9,TRBJ1-4,.,TRBD1,CASSAAGQGNEKLFF,TGTGCCAGCAGCGCCGCAGGACAGGGAAATGAAAAACTGTTTTTT
TRBV28,TRBJ2-2,.,TRBD2,CASSFTRGLAPTGELFF,TGTGCCAGCAGTTTTACGCGGGGACTAGCACCGACCGGGGAGCTGTTTTTT
TRBV4-3,TRBJ2-1,.,TRBD1,CASSQGRDRATYNEQFF,TGCGCCAGCAGCCAAGGTCGAGACAGGGCGACCTACAATGAGCAGTTCTTC
TRBV28,TRBJ2-1,.,.,CASSPAGADYNEQFF,TGTGCCAGCAGTCCCGCAGGAGCGGACTACAATGAGCAGTTCTTC
TRBV7-9,TRBJ2-7,.,TRBD2,CASSSPGLGAYEQYF,TGTGCCAGCAGCTCCCCGGGACTAGGAGCCTACGAGCAGTACTTC
TRBV11-2,TRBJ1-2,.,TRBD1,CASSSPTGADGYTF,TGTGCCAGCAGCTCCCCGACAGGGGCAGATGGCTACACCTTC
TRBV29-1,TRBJ2-1,.,.,CSVSGQGNEQFF,TGCAGCGTTTCTGGCCAGGGCAATGAGCAGTTCTTC
TRBV19,TRBJ2-2,.,TRBD1,CASSIDRGPAGELFF,TGTGCCAGTAGTATAGACAGGGGGCCGGCCGGGGAGCTGTTTTTT
TRBV11-2,TRBJ1-3,.,TRBD1,CASNPPGTGVGNTIYF,TGTGCCAGCAACCCGCCCGGGACAGGGGTAGGAAACACCATATATTTT
TRBV9,TRBJ2-2,.,TRBD2,CASSVDPSREGLTGELFF,TGTGCCAGCAGCGTAGACCCCTCGCGGGAGGGCCTCACCGGGGAGCTGTTTTTT
TRBV29-1,TRBJ2-7,.,TRBD1,CSVEDWTGGIYEQYF,TGCAGCGTTGAAGATTGGACAGGGGGCATCTACGAGCAGTACTTC
TRBV5-1,TRBJ2-7,.,.,CASSSLGDTGEEINYEQYF,TGCGCCAGCAGCTCGTTGGGGGATACAGGGGAGGAAATCAACTACGAGCAGTACTTC
TRBV10-3,TRBJ2-3,.,.,CAISEKGADTQYF,TGTGCCATCAGTGAGAAAGGGGCAGATACGCAGTATTTT
TRBV11-1,TRBJ2-7,.,TRBD1,CASSLGDRVFEQYF,TGTGCCAGCAGCTTAGGGGACAGGGTATTCGAGCAGTACTTC
TRBV2,TRBJ2-5,.,.,CASSDVLVDLETQYF,TGTGCCAGCAGTGACGTCCTAGTGGACCTAGAGACCCAGTACTTC
TRBV11-2,TRBJ2-5,.,TRBD2,CASSRAGGQETQYF,TGTGCCAGCAGCCGAGCGGGGGGGCAGGAGACCCAGTACTTC
TRBV4-1,TRBJ1-6,.,.,CASSQERDKSPLHF,TGCGCCAGCAGCCAAGAAAGGGATAAATCACCCCTCCACTTT
TRBV9,TRBJ2-3,.,TRBD2,CASRTSGEDTQYF,TGTGCCAGTAGGACTAGCGGGGAAGATACGCAGTATTTT
TRBV5-1,TRBJ1-3,.,.,CASSLEQGLGNTIYF,TGCGCCAGCAGCTTGGAGCAGGGGCTCGGAAACACCATATATTTT
TRBV4-1,TRBJ1-2,.,.,CASSQKMEGQPNYGYTF,TGCGCCAGCAGCCAAAAAATGGAGGGACAACCTAACTATGGCTACACCTTC
TRBV30,TRBJ1-2,.,.,CAWSVGVGYGYTF,TGTGCCTGGAGTGTGGGGGTAGGCTATGGCTACACCTTC
TRBV9,TRBJ1-2,.,.,CASSSGANYGYTF,TGTGCCAGCAGCAGCGGGGCTAACTATGGCTACACCTTC
TRBV9,TRBJ1-2,.,TRBD1,CASSGTGADGYTF,TGTGCCAGCAGCGGGACAGGGGCAGATGGCTACACCTTC
TRBV7-9,TRBJ2-5,.,.,CASSPPSPYGEAQYF,TGTGCCAGCAGCCCCCCGTCTCCCTATGGGGAGGCCCAGTACTTC
TRBV7-9,TRBJ2-1,once,.,CASSRTSNEQFF,TGTGCCAGCAGCCGGACTTCCAATGAGCAGTTCTTC